The 18 T cell receptor beta chains in this list originate from one sample, sequenced in a study of technical replicates of blood from a handful of donors. The repertoire was sequenced with immunoSEQ multiplex PCR; TCRdb's copy has only in-frame clones and lacks some. The table lists around 85,000 clones, approximately 94% of them singletons. Sequenced: T cells isolated from PBMCs. The receptors were gathered from a human donor in good health.

The chain recombines TRBV5-1 with TRBJ2-1, with D possibly matching TRBD2 (6 bases). Trimming pared 4 bases from V and 1 base from J, leaving 12 bases between. Germline V gives CDR1 SGHRS, CDR2 YFSETQ. CDR3 length: 15 amino acids. The CDR3 DNA is TGCGCCAGCAGCGGGGAGGCGGGTTCCTACAATGAGCAGTTCTTC. It codes for CASSGEAGSYNEQFF.

The chain has TRBV18 and TRBJ1-1; unclear D gene. Per the germline V gene, CDR1 is KGHSH and CDR2 is LQKENI. The CDR3 length is 13 residues. V lost 3 bases and J 1 base, leaving 6 bases between the germline ends. The CDR3 coding sequence is TGTGCCAGCTCACCTCCGGGGAACACTGAAGCTTTCTTT. Amino acid sequence: CASSPPGNTEAFF.

This sequence joins TRBV27 and TRBJ1-1; possible D gene TRBD1, 5 bases. Looked up from germline, CDR1 is MNHEY and CDR2 is SMNVEV (reference sequence). This CDR3 is 12 amino acids long. Trimming took 6 bases from V and 9 from J, leaving 14 bases between them. The chain's CDR3 is CASRVSGFKAFF. In nucleotides, the CDR3 is TGTGCCAGCAGGGTCTCAGGGTTCAAAGCTTTCTTT.

The J gene is TRBJ1-4, the V gene TRBV5-1; 8 nucleotides align to TRBD1. The CDR3 sequence is 15 residues long. CDR1 is SGHRS and CDR2 is YFSETQ in the germline V gene. Unmatched junction bases numbered 9, after V lost 4 bases and J lost 7 bases. The DNA of the CDR3 is TGCGCCAGCAGCCAACCGGACAGGGATACTGAAAAACTGTTTTTT. It specifies CASSQPDRDTEKLFF.

CDR3 loop: CASSIIRGLDSPLHF. CDR3 DNA sequence: TGTGCCAGCAGTATTATTAGGGGGTTGGATTCACCCCTCCACTTT. The J gene is TRBJ1-6, the V gene TRBV6-1, with D maybe TRBD1 (6 bases). This CDR3 region has 15 residues. The V gene's germline CDR1 is MNHNS and CDR2 SASEGT. The ends were cut back, 5 bases at V and 8 bases at J, with 16 bases in the middle.

This clone was detected only a few times. This chain joins TRBV6-5 and TRBJ1-1; D not resolved. V was cut by 0 bases and J by 0 bases, with 8 bases left in between. Germline loops: CDR1 MNHEY, CDR2 SVGAGI. The CDR3 runs 15 residues. CDR3 in DNA: TGTGCCAGCAGTTACTCTACAGCTGTGAACACTGAAGCTTTCTTT. Encoded protein: CASSYSTAVNTEAFF.

The rearrangement uses TRBV4-1 and TRBJ2-2; the D gene is possibly TRBD1 (6 bases). The germline V and J ends were trimmed by 2 bases and 4 bases, with 14 bases remaining between them. The CDR3 loop spans 16 amino acids. Germline CDR1 reads MGHRA; CDR2 reads YSYEKL. The CDR3 DNA reads as TGCGCCAGCAGCCAACCACAGGGCTCTACCACCGGGGAGCTGTTTTTT. This sequence encodes CASSQPQGSTTGELFF.

The rearrangement links TRBV5-1 to TRBJ1-3, with 9 bases aligning to TRBD1. J gave up 6 bases and V 2 bases, and 6 bases lay outside the gene matches. Germline V CDR1 and CDR2: SGHRS, YFSETQ. The CDR3 contains 15 residues. CDR3 sequence: CASSFAGQGLNTIYF. In nucleotides, the CDR3 is TGCGCCAGCAGCTTTGCCGGACAGGGGTTAAACACCATATATTTT.

The chain recombines TRBV9 with TRBJ1-3; D gene unclear. CDR1 SGDLS and CDR2 YYNGEE come from the germline V gene. CDR3 length: 11 amino acids. The germline V and J ends were trimmed by 7 bases and 4 bases, with 6 bases remaining between them. The CDR3, as DNA: TGTGCCAGCGGAGGGGGAAACACCATATATTTT. This gives the protein CASGGGNTIYF. The complete variable domain, with remaining parts taken from reference TRBV9 and TRBJ1-3, reads DSGVTQTPKHLITATGQRVTLRCSPRSGDLSVYWYQQSLDQGLQFLIQYYNGEERAKGNILERFSAQQFPDLHSELNLSSLELGDSALYFCASGGGNTIYFGEGSWLTVV.

The chain combines TRBV7-2 with TRBJ1-2; D is perhaps TRBD1 (6 bases). The CDR3 spans 13 residues. V was pared by 5 bases and J by 8 bases, with 15 bases between. In germline, CDR1 is SGHTA, CDR2 FQGNSA. The CDR3: CASSPQGNFGYTF. The CDR3 DNA follows: TGTGCCAGCAGCCCGCAGGGGAATTTCGGCTACACCTTC.

This rearrangement joins TRBV28 to TRBJ1-5; no clear D gene. The V and J ends lost 3 bases and 4 bases respectively, with 19 bases between them. CDR1 is MDHEN, CDR2 SYDVKM, per germline. This CDR3 spans 17 amino acids. CDR3 loop: CASSFFPTEVGNQPQHF. The CDR3 DNA follows: TGTGCCAGCAGTTTTTTCCCGACGGAGGTAGGGAATCAGCCCCAGCATTTT.

The rearrangement uses TRBV5-1 and TRBJ2-7; 9 positions match TRBD1. Germline V gives CDR1 SGHRS, CDR2 YFSETQ. The junction had 5 bases not matched to a gene; V was cut back by 4 bases and J by 6 bases. This CDR3 spans 13 amino acids. CDR3 in amino acids: CASSRGQGAEQYF. The CDR3 coding sequence is TGCGCCAGCAGCCGGGGACAGGGTGCCGAGCAGTACTTC. Full variable domain (missing parts from reference TRBV5-1 and TRBJ2-7): KAGVTQTPRYLIKTRGQQVTLSCSPISGHRSVSWYQQTPGQGLQFLFEYFSETQRNKGNFPGRFSGRQFSNSRSEMNVSTLELGDSALYLCASSRGQGAEQYFGPGTRLTVT.

J is TRBJ2-5 and V is TRBV5-4, with TRBD1 as a possible D gene (6 bases). The CDR3 sequence is 13 residues long. Germline V lookup: CDR1 SGHNT, CDR2 YYREEE (reference sequence). V dropped 5 bases and J dropped 5 bases, with 13 bases sitting between them. CDR3 region: CASRVQGFETQYF. CDR3 coding DNA: TGTGCCAGCAGGGTACAGGGATTCGAGACCCAGTACTTC.

The chain recombines TRBV13 with TRBJ2-1, with a tentative D call TRBD2 (6 bases). Germline CDR1 is PRHDT and CDR2 is FYEKMQ (reference sequence). The V gene lost 6 bases and the J gene lost 0 bases, with 12 bases spanning the gap. The CDR3 is 15 amino acids. The CDR3 DNA is TGTGCCAGCAGGTCTAGCGCGAGCTCCTACAATGAGCAGTTCTTC. Protein product: CASRSSASSYNEQFF.

The rearrangement links TRBV5-1 to TRBJ1-4; 8 bases are shared with TRBD1. Losses at the gene ends were 4 bases for V and 0 bases for J; bases not matched to a gene: 5. Germline V lookup: CDR1 SGHRS, CDR2 YFSETQ. The CDR3 is 16 residues long. The DNA for the CDR3 is TGCGCCAGCAGCCCAGGACAGGGTGCAACTAATGAAAAACTGTTTTTT. It specifies CASSPGQGATNEKLFF. Using reference TRBV5-1 and TRBJ1-4 for the parts outside the CDR3, the full variable domain is KAGVTQTPRYLIKTRGQQVTLSCSPISGHRSVSWYQQTPGQGLQFLFEYFSETQRNKGNFPGRFSGRQFSNSRSEMNVSTLELGDSALYLCASSPGQGATNEKLFFGSGTQLSVL.

This rearrangement joins TRBV7-9 to TRBJ1-6; TRBD1 agrees at 7 bases. V lost 5 bases, J lost 3 bases, and 4 bases stayed unmatched. Germline lookup yields CDR1 SEHNR and CDR2 FQNEAQ (reference sequence). The CDR3 loop spans 15 amino acids. The DNA for the CDR3 is TGTGCCAGCAGCCTCGGGGACAGCTATAATTCACCCCTCCACTTT. It yields the protein CASSLGDSYNSPLHF.

This chain connects TRBV6-6 to TRBJ1-2, with unresolved D. The germline V gene has CDR1 MNHNY and CDR2 SVGAGI (reference sequence). V dropped 5 bases and J dropped 6 bases, with 13 bases sitting between them. This CDR3 has 13 amino acids. CDR3 protein: CASSPTPSNGYTF. CDR3 sequence (DNA): TGTGCCAGCAGTCCGACTCCGTCGAATGGCTACACCTTC.

This clone was seen a single time. The rearrangement uses TRBV7-8 and TRBJ1-5; weak D call: TRBD1 (5 bases). The CDR3 runs to 16 residues. The V and J ends lost 1 base and 1 base respectively, with 11 bases between them. Looked up from germline, CDR1 is SGHVS and CDR2 is FQNEAQ. For the CDR3, the DNA is TGTGCCAGCAGCTTAGACGGGGGACCCAGCAATCAGCCCCAGCATTTT. Translation gives CASSLDGGPSNQPQHF.